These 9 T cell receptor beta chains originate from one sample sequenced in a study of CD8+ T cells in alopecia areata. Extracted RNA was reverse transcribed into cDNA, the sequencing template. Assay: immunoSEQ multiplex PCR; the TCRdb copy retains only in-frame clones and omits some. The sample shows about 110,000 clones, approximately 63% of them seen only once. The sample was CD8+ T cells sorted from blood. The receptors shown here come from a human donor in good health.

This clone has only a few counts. CDR3 loop: CASRYRAVGVDTEAFF. CDR3 coding DNA: TGCGCCAGCAGGTACAGGGCGGTGGGGGTGGACACTGAAGCTTTCTTT. V gene TRBV4-1 combines with J gene TRBJ1-1, with TRBD1 as a possible D gene (6 bases). The germline gives CDR1 MGHRA, CDR2 YSYEKL. Between the trimmed V and J ends, which lost 6 bases and 3 bases, there was a span of 20 bases. This CDR3 has 16 residues.

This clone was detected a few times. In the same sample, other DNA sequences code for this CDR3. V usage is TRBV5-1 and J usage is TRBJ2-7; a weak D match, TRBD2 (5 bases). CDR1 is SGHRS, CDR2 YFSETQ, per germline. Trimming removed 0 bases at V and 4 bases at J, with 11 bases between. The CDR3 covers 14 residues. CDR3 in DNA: TGCGCCAGCAGCTTGGCCGCGGGCAGTTACGAGCAGTACTTC. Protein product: CASSLAAGSYEQYF. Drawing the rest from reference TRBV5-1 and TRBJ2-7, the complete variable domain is KAGVTQTPRYLIKTRGQQVTLSCSPISGHRSVSWYQQTPGQGLQFLFEYFSETQRNKGNFPGRFSGRQFSNSRSEMNVSTLELGDSALYLCASSLAAGSYEQYFGPGTRLTVT.

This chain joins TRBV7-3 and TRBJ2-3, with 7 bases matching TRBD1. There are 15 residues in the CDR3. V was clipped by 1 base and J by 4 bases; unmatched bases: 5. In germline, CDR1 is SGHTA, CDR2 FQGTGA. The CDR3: CASSLIGGEADTQYF. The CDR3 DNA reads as TGTGCCAGCAGCTTAATAGGGGGCGAGGCAGATACGCAGTATTTT.

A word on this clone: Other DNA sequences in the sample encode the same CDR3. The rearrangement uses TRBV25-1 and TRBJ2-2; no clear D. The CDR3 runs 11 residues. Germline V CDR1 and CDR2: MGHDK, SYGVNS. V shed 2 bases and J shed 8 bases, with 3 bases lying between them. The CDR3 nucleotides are TGTGCCAGCAGTGAAGCTGGGGAGCTGTTTTTT. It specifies CASSEAGELFF. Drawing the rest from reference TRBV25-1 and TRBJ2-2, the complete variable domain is EADIYQTPRYLVIGTGKKITLECSQTMGHDKMYWYQQDPGMELHLIHYSYGVNSTEKGDLSSESTVSRIRTEHFPLTLESARPSHTSQYLCASSEAGELFFGEGSRLTVL.

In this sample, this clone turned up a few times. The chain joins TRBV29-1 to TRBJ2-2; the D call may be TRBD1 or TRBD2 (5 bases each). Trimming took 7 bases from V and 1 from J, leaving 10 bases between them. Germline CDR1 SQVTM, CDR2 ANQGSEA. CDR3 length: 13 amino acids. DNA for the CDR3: TGCAGCGCGAGGGGCCGGAACACCGGGGAGCTGTTTTTT. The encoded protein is CSARGRNTGELFF.

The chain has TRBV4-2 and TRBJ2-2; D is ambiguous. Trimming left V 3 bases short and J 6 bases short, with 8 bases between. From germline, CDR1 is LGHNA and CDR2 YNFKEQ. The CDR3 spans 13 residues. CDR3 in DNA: TGTGCCAGCAGCCACCCGGATGCCGGGGAGCTGTTTTTT. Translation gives CASSHPDAGELFF.

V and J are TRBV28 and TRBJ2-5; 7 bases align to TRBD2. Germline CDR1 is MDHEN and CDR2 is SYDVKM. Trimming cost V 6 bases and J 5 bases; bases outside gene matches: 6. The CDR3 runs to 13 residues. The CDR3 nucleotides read TGTGCCAGCAGACGGGGGGTTGGGGAGACCCAGTACTTC. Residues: CASRRGVGETQYF.

CDR3 coding DNA: TGTGCCAGCAGCTTAGACGGGGGGCGCATCCACTTT. It specifies CASSLDGGRIHF. The rearrangement links TRBV13 to TRBJ1-6, with D possibly being TRBD1 (6 bases). V lost 1 base and J lost 17, with 12 bases in between. There are 12 residues in the CDR3. Germline V gives CDR1 PRHDT, CDR2 FYEKMQ (reference sequence).

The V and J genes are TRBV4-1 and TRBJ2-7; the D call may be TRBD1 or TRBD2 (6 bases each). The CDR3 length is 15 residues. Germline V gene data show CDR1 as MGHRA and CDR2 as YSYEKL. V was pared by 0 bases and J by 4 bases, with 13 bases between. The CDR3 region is CASSQEDRSGYEQYF. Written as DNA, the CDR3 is TGCGCCAGCAGCCAAGAGGACAGAAGCGGGTACGAGCAGTACTTC.